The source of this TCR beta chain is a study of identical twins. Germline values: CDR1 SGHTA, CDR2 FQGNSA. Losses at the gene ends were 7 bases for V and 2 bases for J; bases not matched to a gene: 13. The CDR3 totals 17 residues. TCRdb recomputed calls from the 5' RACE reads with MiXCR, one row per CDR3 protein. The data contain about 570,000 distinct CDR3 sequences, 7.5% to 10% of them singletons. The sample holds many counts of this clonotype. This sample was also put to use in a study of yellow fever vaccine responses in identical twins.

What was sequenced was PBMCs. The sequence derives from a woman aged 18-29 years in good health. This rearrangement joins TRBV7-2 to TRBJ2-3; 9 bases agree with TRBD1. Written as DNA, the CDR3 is TGTGCCAGCACGGGACAGGGTTGGCTCTCGGACACAGATACGCAGTATTTT. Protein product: CASTGQGWLSDTDTQYF.